This T cell receptor (beta chain) was documented in a study of patients and donors after allogeneic stem cell transplantation (dated by TCRdb to the early 2020s). This clonotype was counted a few times. No antigen is known for it. No quality values exist for individual bases; no much larger clone is one base distant. From the cysteine up to the phenylalanine, the CDR3 has a length of 14 residues. The CDR3 DNA has 42 bases and is translated from base 1. V was cut back by 2 bases and J by 3 bases, leaving a gap of 10 bases between them. CDR1 and CDR2 were assigned from the germline V gene as MNHEY and SVGAGI. The method was RT-PCR. TCRdb names NextSeq 550 as the instrument used. TCRdb reprocessed the public reads (quality trimming at Q25 with fastp, clone calling with MiXCR) and kept in-frame beta chains. Rows are combined by CDR3 protein, so each entry shows the most common genes and DNA. Here the sample has 24,000 or so distinct CDR3 sequences; roughly 30% occur a single time. The top ten constitute just under 50% of the sample.

The receptor was isolated from a human donor who was either an allogeneic HSCT recipient or a stem cell or donor lymphocyte infusion donor (not recorded which). It is not recorded whose cells these are; they may come from a transplant donor. In this chain, TRBV6-5 is recombined with TRBJ1-1, with an unclear D gene assignment. The sequenced sample was blood, either unsorted or a sorted T cell fraction (not recorded which). The CDR3 here reads CASSYLGPDTEAFF. The DNA sequence reads TGTGCCAGCAGTTACCTTGGGCCTGACACTGAAGCTTTCTTT.